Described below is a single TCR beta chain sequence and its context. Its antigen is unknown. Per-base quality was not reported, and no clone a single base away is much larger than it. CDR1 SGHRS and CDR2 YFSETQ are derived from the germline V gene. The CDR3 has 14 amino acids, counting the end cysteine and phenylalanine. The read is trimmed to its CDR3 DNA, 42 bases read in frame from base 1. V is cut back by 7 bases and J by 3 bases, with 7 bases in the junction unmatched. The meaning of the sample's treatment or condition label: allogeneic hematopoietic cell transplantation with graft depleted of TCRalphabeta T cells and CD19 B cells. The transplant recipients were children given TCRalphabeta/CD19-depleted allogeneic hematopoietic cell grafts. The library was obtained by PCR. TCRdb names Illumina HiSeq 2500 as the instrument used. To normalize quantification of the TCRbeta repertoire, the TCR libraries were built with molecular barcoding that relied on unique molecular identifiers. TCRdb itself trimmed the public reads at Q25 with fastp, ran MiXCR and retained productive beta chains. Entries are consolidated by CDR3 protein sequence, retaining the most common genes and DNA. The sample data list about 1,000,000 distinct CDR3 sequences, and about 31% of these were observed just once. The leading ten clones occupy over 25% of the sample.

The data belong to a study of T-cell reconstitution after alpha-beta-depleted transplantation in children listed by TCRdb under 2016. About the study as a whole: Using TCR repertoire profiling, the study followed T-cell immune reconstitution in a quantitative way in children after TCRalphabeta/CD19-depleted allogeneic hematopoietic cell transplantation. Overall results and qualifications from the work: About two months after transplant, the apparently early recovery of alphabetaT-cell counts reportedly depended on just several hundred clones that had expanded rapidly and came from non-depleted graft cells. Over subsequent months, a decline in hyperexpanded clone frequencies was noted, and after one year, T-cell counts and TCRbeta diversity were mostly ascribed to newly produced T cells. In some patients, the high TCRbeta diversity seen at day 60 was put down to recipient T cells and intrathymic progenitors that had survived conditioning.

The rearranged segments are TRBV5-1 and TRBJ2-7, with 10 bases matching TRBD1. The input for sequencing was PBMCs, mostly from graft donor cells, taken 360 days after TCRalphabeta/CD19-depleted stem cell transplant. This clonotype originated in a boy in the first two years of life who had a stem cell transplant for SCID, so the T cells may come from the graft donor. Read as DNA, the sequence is TGCGCCAGCTCCGGGACAGGGGTTAGCTACGAGCAGTACTTC. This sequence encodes CASSGTGVSYEQYF.